One sample yielded the 29 T cell receptor beta chains listed below, sequenced in a study of siplizumab effects on memory and regulatory T cells (dated by TCRdb to about 2019). Libraries were constructed by the immunoSEQ multiplex PCR assay. TCRdb re-hosts the immuneACCESS table, in-frame sequences only. Its copies lack some clones; in the studies checked, an unresolved V gene accounts for under half of them, and the cause for the rest is not known. The table for this sample lists approximately 65,000 clones; about 80% of them were counted only once. The ten top clones hold over 0.4% of the sample. Material for sequencing was memory CD4+ T cells sorted from blood. The intended sense of this specimen's cell subset or site label: unstimulated CD4+ memory T cells. These TCRs come from a human donor in good health.

This chain uses TRBV2 with TRBJ1-2; D remains unclear. This CDR3 has 11 residues. CDR1 and CDR2 (germline): SNHLY, FYNNEI. V shed 6 bases and J shed 0 bases, with 2 bases lying between them. For the CDR3, the DNA is TGTGCCAGCAGCGCTAACTATGGCTACACCTTC. It is translated as CASSANYGYTF.

The chain combines TRBV12-1 with TRBJ2-7; the D segment call TRBD1 is taken from the table without a DNA check. TRBV12-1 is termed a pseudogene. The length of the CDR3 is 12 residues. CDR3 DNA: TGTGCCAGCAGCTCAGGACATTATGAGCAGTACTTC. Its translation: CASSSGHYEQYF.

The chain recombines TRBV5-1 with TRBJ1-5, with D tentatively TRBD1 (5 bases). V lost 0 bases, J lost 7 bases, and 11 bases lay in between. Germline V lookup: CDR1 SGHRS, CDR2 YFSETQ. There are 14 residues in the CDR3. CDR3 loop: CASSLGSGDQPQHF. CDR3 DNA sequence: TGCGCCAGCAGCTTGGGAAGCGGGGACCAGCCCCAGCATTTT.

The rearrangement uses TRBV5-4 and TRBJ2-5; D gene uncertain. Germline CDR1 is SGHNT and CDR2 is YYREEE (reference sequence). This CDR3 is built from 14 residues. Trimming took off 0 bases at V and 2 bases at J, with 8 bases between the two ends. The CDR3 here is CASSLAGVQETQYF. The CDR3 nucleotides read TGTGCCAGCAGCTTGGCTGGGGTTCAAGAGACCCAGTACTTC.

The CDR3 loop reads CASSFGANTEAFF. CDR3 sequence (DNA): TGTGCCAGCAGTTTCGGGGCGAACACTGAAGCTTTCTTT. The chain employs TRBV27 and TRBJ1-1; TRBD1 is a possible D gene (5 bases). V was trimmed by 3 bases and J by 1 base, leaving 6 bases between them. The germline gives CDR1 MNHEY, CDR2 SMNVEV (reference sequence). This CDR3 is built from 13 residues.

The J gene is TRBJ2-3, the V gene TRBV9; D remains ambiguous. This CDR3 spans 13 amino acids. Germline lookup yields CDR1 SGDLS and CDR2 YYNGEE. The V end lost 3 bases, the J end lost 4 bases, and 9 bases lay between the germline ends. The CDR3 here is CASSARGPDTQYF. The DNA of the CDR3 is TGTGCCAGCAGCGCGAGAGGTCCAGATACGCAGTATTTT.

V and J are TRBV11-3 and TRBJ1-5; D is uncertain. The ends were cut back, 2 bases at V and 7 bases at J, with 0 bases in the middle. This CDR3 has 10 amino acids. CDR1 is SGHNT and CDR2 is YENEEA in the germline V gene. CDR3 coding DNA: TGTGCCAGCAGCTTACAGCCCCAGCATTTT. Translated: CASSLQPQHF.

V and J are TRBV6-4 and TRBJ2-3; no clear D. Trimming pared 0 bases from V and 7 bases from J, leaving 2 bases between. The germline CDR1 and CDR2 sequences are MRHNA and SNTAGT. The CDR3 length is 11 residues. CDR3 region: CASSDSNTQYF. In nucleotides, the CDR3 is TGTGCCAGCAGTGACTCCAATACGCAGTATTTT.

This chain links TRBV4-1 with TRBJ1-6; D uncertain. CDR1 and CDR2 from the germline V gene are MGHRA and YSYEKL. The length of the CDR3 is 16 residues. The V gene lost 1 base and the J gene lost 3 bases, with 10 bases spanning the gap. In nucleotides, the CDR3 is TGCGCCAGCAGCCAAGGGGATTCCCTCTATAATTCACCCCTCCACTTT. Translated, it gives CASSQGDSLYNSPLHF.

This chain links TRBV2 with TRBJ2-1, with D tentatively TRBD2 (5 bases). This CDR3 has 15 residues. CDR1 is SNHLY and CDR2 is FYNNEI in the germline V gene. Trimming took 6 bases from V and 4 from J, leaving 16 bases between them. This chain's CDR3 is CASRATGIRYNEQFF. The CDR3 region has the DNA TGTGCCAGCAGGGCTACGGGAATCCGTTACAATGAGCAGTTCTTC.

The chain employs TRBV19 and TRBJ1-5, with TRBD1 matching over 8 bases. The J segment lost 6 bases and the V segment lost 3 bases, leaving 7 bases of the junction unmatched. The CDR3 loop spans 15 amino acids. CDR1 and CDR2 from the germline V gene are LNHDA and SQIVND (reference sequence). The CDR3 loop reads CASSITTGAGQPQHF. The CDR3 bases are TGTGCCAGTAGTATCACGACAGGGGCAGGTCAGCCCCAGCATTTT.

The chain has TRBV6-5 and TRBJ2-2; unclear D gene. Germline CDR1 and CDR2: MNHEY and SVGAGI. V gave up 5 bases and J gave up 4 bases, with 2 bases separating them. The CDR3 spans 11 residues. The CDR3 DNA sequence: TGTGCCAGCAGTGGCACCGGGGAGCTGTTTTTT. Its translation: CASSGTGELFF.

This rearrangement joins TRBV29-1 to TRBJ2-2, with 9 bases matching TRBD2. This CDR3 has 13 amino acids. J was trimmed by 4 bases and V by 8 bases; bases with no gene match: 5. Per the germline V gene, CDR1 is SQVTM and CDR2 is ANQGSEA. This CDR3 is CSIAGGFTGELFF. CDR3 sequence (DNA): TGCAGCATCGCGGGGGGGTTCACCGGGGAGCTGTTTTTT.

This clone was detected only a few times. The rearrangement links TRBV19 to TRBJ1-2; 8 positions match TRBD1. The CDR3 totals 19 residues. Per germline, CDR1 LNHDA and CDR2 SQIVND (reference sequence). V was clipped by 7 bases and J by 8 bases; unmatched bases: 27. CDR3 loop: CASTPSQFGATDRGWGYTF. For the CDR3, the DNA is TGTGCCAGTACCCCATCCCAGTTCGGCGCCACAGACAGGGGATGGGGCTACACCTTC.

A single count supports this clone. V gene TRBV2 combines with J gene TRBJ2-5, with 7 bases matching TRBD2. The V and J ends lost 4 bases and 5 bases, in that order; junction bases with no gene match: 7. CDR3 length equals 14 residues. Germline V CDR1 and CDR2: SNHLY, FYNNEI. The CDR3 loop is CASSVGGVKETQYF. CDR3 nucleotide sequence: TGTGCCAGCAGTGTGGGGGGGGTAAAGGAGACCCAGTACTTC.

The chain recombines TRBV11-2 with TRBJ2-3; 12 nucleotides match TRBD2. Trimming cost V 5 bases and J 6 bases; bases outside gene matches: 9. Germline V gives CDR1 SGHAT, CDR2 FQNNGV. The CDR3 is made up of 16 amino acids. CDR3 protein: CASSRGLAGGPDTQYF. The DNA for the CDR3 is TGTGCCAGCAGCAGAGGCCTAGCGGGGGGGCCCGATACGCAGTATTTT.

The chain carries TRBV2 and TRBJ1-2, with 10 bases that match TRBD1. The CDR3 is made up of 14 amino acids. The V gene end was trimmed by 6 bases and the J gene end by 8 bases; junction bases not matched to a gene: 9. In germline, CDR1 is SNHLY, CDR2 FYNNEI. CDR3 bases: TGTGCCAGCAGCAGACAGGGGGCGGCGGACGGCTACACCTTC. This encodes CASSRQGAADGYTF.

This clone has just one count. This chain joins TRBV18 and TRBJ1-1; D unresolved. Germline V CDR1 and CDR2: KGHSH, LQKENI. The CDR3 extends over 13 amino acids. V was cut by 8 bases and J by 0 bases, with 10 bases left in between. CDR3: CASILGMNTEAFF. As DNA, the CDR3 is TGTGCCAGCATATTGGGGATGAACACTGAAGCTTTCTTT.

The V gene is TRBV5-1, the J gene TRBJ2-3; no firm D call. The CDR3 sequence is 15 residues long. V lost 4 bases and J lost 6, with 18 bases in between. Germline CDR1 SGHRS, CDR2 YFSETQ. The CDR3 sequence is CASSLGDARSDTQYF. For the CDR3, the DNA is TGCGCCAGCAGCCTGGGTGACGCCAGGAGCGATACGCAGTATTTT.

This clone showed up just once. J is TRBJ2-3 and V is TRBV5-5; TRBD1 matches 9 bases. This CDR3 comprises 15 residues. Germline trimming cut 5 bases from V and 4 bases from J; bases unmatched to any gene: 8. Per the germline V gene, CDR1 is SGHKS and CDR2 is YYEKEE (reference sequence). CDR3 protein: CASRRTGGRADTQYF. CDR3 DNA: TGTGCCAGCAGGCGAACAGGGGGCAGGGCAGATACGCAGTATTTT.

J is TRBJ2-5 and V is TRBV5-4; possibly TRBD1 or TRBD2 for D (5 bases each). The CDR3 sequence is 14 residues long. The V gene's germline CDR1 is SGHNT and CDR2 YYREEE (reference sequence). Trimming shortened V by 0 bases and J by 7 bases, and 13 bases separated the two germline ends. CDR3 amino acids: CASSLAEGPGTQYF. In DNA form, the CDR3 reads TGTGCCAGCAGCTTGGCCGAGGGGCCGGGGACCCAGTACTTC.

CDR3 DNA: TGTGCCAGCAGTTTCCGGACAGGGAATGAAAAACTGTTTTTT. Translating it yields CASSFRTGNEKLFF. This chain uses TRBV6-5 with TRBJ1-4, with TRBD1 matching over 8 bases. Germline V gene sequence: CDR1 MNHEY, CDR2 SVGAGI. CDR3 size: 14 residues. Trimming at V came to 4 bases and at J to 5 bases, leaving 3 bases not matched to a gene.

This clone appeared once. The V call is TRBV28, the J call TRBJ1-5; D is unclear. From germline, CDR1 is MDHEN and CDR2 SYDVKM. The CDR3 consists of 14 residues. The V and J ends lost 8 bases and 6 bases respectively, with 17 bases between them. This CDR3 reads CASVNWGVGQPQHF. CDR3 DNA: TGTGCCAGCGTTAATTGGGGTGTAGGTCAGCCCCAGCATTTT.

The chain recombines TRBV2 with TRBJ2-2; no reliable D call. The CDR3 is 13 residues long. Germline V gene data show CDR1 as SNHLY and CDR2 as FYNNEI. Trimming removed 3 bases from V and 6 bases from J, with 8 bases in between. CDR3 region: CASSEGPAGELFF. In DNA form, the CDR3 reads TGTGCCAGCAGTGAGGGTCCCGCCGGGGAGCTGTTTTTT. The complete variable domain, with remaining parts taken from reference TRBV2 and TRBJ2-2, reads EPEVTQTPSHQVTQMGQEVILRCVPISNHLYFYWYRQILGQKVEFLVSFYNNEISEKSEIFDDQFSVERPDGSNFTLKIRSTKLEDSAMYFCASSEGPAGELFFGEGSRLTVL.

The chain carries TRBV6-5 and TRBJ1-1, with D perhaps matching TRBD1 (6 bases). Trimming stripped 0 bases from V and 4 bases from J, with 12 bases between. Looked up from germline, CDR1 is MNHEY and CDR2 is SVGAGI. This CDR3 is built from 15 residues. The CDR3 loop reads CASSYSVFRGTEAFF. CDR3 in DNA: TGTGCCAGCAGTTACTCGGTATTCAGGGGCACTGAAGCTTTCTTT.

This clone has a single count. J is TRBJ2-7 and V is TRBV5-4, with TRBD2 matching 8 bases. The germline gives CDR1 SGHNT, CDR2 YYREEE (reference sequence). J was trimmed by 2 bases and V by 4 bases; bases with no gene match: 8. The CDR3 length is 15 residues. The CDR3 DNA sequence: TGTGCCAGCAGCCTTAGCGGGGAGCCCCCCTACGAGCAGTACTTC. Translated, it gives CASSLSGEPPYEQYF. Filled out from reference TRBV5-4 and TRBJ2-7, the complete variable domain reads ETGVTQSPTHLIKTRGQQVTLRCSSQSGHNTVSWYQQALGQGPQFIFQYYREEENGRGNFPPRFSGLQFPNYSSELNVNALELDDSALYLCASSLSGEPPYEQYFGPGTRLTVT.

CDR3 nucleotide sequence: TGTGCCAGCTCACCACAGGGAGGTTTCTACGAGCAGTACTTC. Protein: CASSPQGGFYEQYF. The rearrangement joins TRBV18 to TRBJ2-7, with TRBD2 as a possible D gene (6 bases). V gave up 1 base and J gave up 3 bases, with 10 bases separating them. Germline V gene data show CDR1 as KGHSH and CDR2 as LQKENI. The CDR3 contains 14 residues.

The chain uses TRBV12-5 and TRBJ2-5; D ambiguous. In germline, CDR1 is LGHNT, CDR2 FRNRAP. This CDR3 spans 13 amino acids. V gave up 6 bases and J gave up 7 bases, with 15 bases separating them. The CDR3 loop is CASGHNTPGTQYF. The CDR3 DNA sequence: TGTGCTAGTGGCCACAACACTCCGGGGACCCAGTACTTC.

The chain is built from TRBV14 and TRBJ2-1; perhaps TRBD2 as D (5 bases). Germline V lookup: CDR1 SGHDN, CDR2 FVKESK. The V and J ends lost 3 bases and 12 bases respectively, with 21 bases between them. The CDR3 spans 15 residues. Here the CDR3 reads CASSHRPPRESGQFF. CDR3 sequence (DNA): TGTGCCAGCAGCCACCGCCCCCCGAGGGAAAGCGGGCAGTTCTTC.